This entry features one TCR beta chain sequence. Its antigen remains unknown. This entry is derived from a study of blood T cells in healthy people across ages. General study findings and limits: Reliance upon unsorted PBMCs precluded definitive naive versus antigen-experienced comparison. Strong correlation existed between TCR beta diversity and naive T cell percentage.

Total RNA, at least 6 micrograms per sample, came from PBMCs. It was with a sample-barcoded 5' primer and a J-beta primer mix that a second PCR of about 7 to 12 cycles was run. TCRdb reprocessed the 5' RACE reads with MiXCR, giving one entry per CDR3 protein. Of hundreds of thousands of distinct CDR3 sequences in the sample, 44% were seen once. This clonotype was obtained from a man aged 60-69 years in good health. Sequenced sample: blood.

The CDR3 region has the DNA TGTGCCAGCAGGGGGGTCGGAGAAAAACTGTTTTTT. Amino acid sequence: CASRGVGEKLFF. This chain joins TRBV4-2 and TRBJ1-4; possible D gene TRBD1, 5 bases. The CDR3 consists of 12 residues. The germline V and J ends were trimmed by 6 bases and 8 bases, with 10 bases remaining between them. Germline CDR1 and CDR2: LGHNA and YNFKEQ.